One T cell receptor (beta chain) is described in this entry. A single count supports this clone. Its recognized antigen is unknown. Base qualities are not provided; no much larger clone lies one nucleotide away. The library was built by means of the immunoSEQ multiplex PCR assay. The immuneACCESS repertoire file appears here via TCRdb, limited to in-frame rearrangements. These files lack a portion of the clones; in checked studies, under half of the deficit traces to unresolved V genes, and the cause of the others is not known. The sample table records some 120,000 clones; 80% to 95% of these occur just once. The ten largest clones represent approximately 6.2% of the sample. These data come from a study of T cell changes during pregnancy in multiple sclerosis (dated by TCRdb to the late 2010s). Concerning the study at large: The study looked at changes in the T cell repertoire across pregnancy in women with multiple sclerosis.

The germline V gene sets CDR1 to SNHLY and CDR2 to FYNNEI. V and J lose 3 bases and 2 bases, and a span of 26 bases separates them. Inclusive of the bounding cysteine and phenylalanine, the CDR3 is 19 residues long. The sequence is cut down to CDR3 DNA, 57 bases in frame from base 1. The receptor was derived from a female donor with multiple sclerosis, enrolled in a pregnancy study. Recombination joined TRBV2 with TRBJ2-7, and possibly TRBD2, on 6 matching bases. Sequencing used peripheral blood, obtained before pregnancy. The bases read TGTGCCAGCAGTGATTTCGCAGGTGCCGGGACTCCCACACCCTACGAGCAGTACTTC. Its coded protein is CASSDFAGAGTPTPYEQYF.